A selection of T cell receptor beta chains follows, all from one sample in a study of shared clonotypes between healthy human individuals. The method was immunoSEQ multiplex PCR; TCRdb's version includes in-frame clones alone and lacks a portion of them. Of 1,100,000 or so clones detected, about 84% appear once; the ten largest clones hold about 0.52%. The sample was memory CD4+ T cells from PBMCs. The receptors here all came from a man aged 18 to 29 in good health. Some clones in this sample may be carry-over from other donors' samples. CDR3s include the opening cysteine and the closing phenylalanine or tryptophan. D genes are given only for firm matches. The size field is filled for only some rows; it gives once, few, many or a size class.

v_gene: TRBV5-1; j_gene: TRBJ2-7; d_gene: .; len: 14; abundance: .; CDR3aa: CASSFMVGAYEQYF; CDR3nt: TGCGCCAGCAGCTTTATGGTGGGGGCCTACGAGCAGTACTTC
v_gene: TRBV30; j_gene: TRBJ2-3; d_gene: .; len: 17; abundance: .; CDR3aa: CAWSFAAGGSSTDTQYF; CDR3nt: TGTGCCTGGAGTTTTGCCGCCGGGGGCTCAAGCACAGATACGCAGTATTTT
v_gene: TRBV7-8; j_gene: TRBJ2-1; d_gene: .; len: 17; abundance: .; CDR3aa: CASSLVGGPSTDNEQFF; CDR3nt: TGTGCCAGCAGCTTAGTAGGGGGACCGTCAACAGACAATGAGCAGTTCTTC
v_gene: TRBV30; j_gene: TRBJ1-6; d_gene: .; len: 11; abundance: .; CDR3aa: CAWNIGSPLHF; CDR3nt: TGTGCCTGGAACATAGGTTCACCCCTCCACTTT
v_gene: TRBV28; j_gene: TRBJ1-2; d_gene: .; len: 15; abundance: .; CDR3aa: CASSDRDGNNYGYTF; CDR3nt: TGTGCCAGCAGTGACCGGGACGGCAATAACTATGGCTACACCTTC
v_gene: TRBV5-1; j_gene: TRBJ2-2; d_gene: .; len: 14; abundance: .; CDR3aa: CASSLLGDTGELFF; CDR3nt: TGCGCCAGCAGCTTGTTAGGGGACACCGGGGAGCTGTTTTTT
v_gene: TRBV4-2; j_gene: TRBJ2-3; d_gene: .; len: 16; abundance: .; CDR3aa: CASSRTFVGPADTQYF; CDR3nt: TGTGCCAGCAGCCGTACATTTGTTGGGCCCGCAGATACGCAGTATTTT
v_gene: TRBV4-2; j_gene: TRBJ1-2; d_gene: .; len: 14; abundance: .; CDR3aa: CASSQDRANYGYTF; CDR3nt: TGTGCCAGCAGCCAAGACAGGGCTAACTATGGCTACACCTTC
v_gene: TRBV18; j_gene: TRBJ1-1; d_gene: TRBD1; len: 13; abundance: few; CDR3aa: CASSAGGRSEAFF; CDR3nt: TGTGCCAGCTCAGCAGGGGGCCGGAGTGAAGCTTTCTTT
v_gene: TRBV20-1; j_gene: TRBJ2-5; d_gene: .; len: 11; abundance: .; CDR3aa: CSAGLRETQYF; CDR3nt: TGCAGTGCTGGACTACGGGAGACCCAGTACTTC
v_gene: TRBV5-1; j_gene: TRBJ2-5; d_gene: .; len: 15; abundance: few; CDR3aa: CASSLAGTLQETQYF; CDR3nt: TGCGCCAGCAGCTTGGCCGGGACACTCCAAGAGACCCAGTACTTC
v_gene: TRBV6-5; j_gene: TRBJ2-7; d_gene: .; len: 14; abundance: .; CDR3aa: CASNFGASNDEQYF; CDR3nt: TGTGCCAGCAATTTCGGGGCTAGTAACGACGAGCAGTACTTC
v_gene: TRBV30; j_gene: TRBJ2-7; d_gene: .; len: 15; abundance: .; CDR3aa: CAWSAKGTGIYEQYF; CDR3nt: TGTGCCTGGAGCGCCAAGGGGACGGGGATCTACGAGCAGTACTTC
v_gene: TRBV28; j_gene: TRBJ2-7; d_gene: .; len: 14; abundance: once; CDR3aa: CAANPGGSLYEQYF; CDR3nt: TGTGCCGCAAATCCTGGGGGCAGTCTCTACGAGCAGTACTTC
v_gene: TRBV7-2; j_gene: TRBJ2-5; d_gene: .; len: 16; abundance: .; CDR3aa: CASSLAQWQAEETQYF; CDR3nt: TGTGCCAGCAGCTTAGCGCAGTGGCAGGCGGAAGAGACCCAGTACTTC
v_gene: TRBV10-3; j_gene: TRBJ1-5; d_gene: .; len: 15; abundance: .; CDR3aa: CAISESLTRNQPQHF; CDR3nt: TGTGCCATCAGTGAGTCTCTAACCCGCAATCAGCCCCAGCATTTT
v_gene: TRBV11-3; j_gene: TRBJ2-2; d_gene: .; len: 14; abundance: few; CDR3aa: CASSLGPSTGELFF; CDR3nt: TGTGCCAGCAGCTTGGGACCCAGCACCGGGGAGCTGTTTTTT
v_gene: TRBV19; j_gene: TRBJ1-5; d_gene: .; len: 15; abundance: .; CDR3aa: CASSYSNRRDQPQHF; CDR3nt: TGTGCCAGTAGTTATAGTAACAGGAGAGATCAGCCCCAGCATTTT
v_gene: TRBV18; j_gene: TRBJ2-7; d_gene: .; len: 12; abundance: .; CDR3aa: CASSPLGDEQYF; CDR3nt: TGTGCCAGCTCACCATTGGGAGACGAGCAGTACTTC
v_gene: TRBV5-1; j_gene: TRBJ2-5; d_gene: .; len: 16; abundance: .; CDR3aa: CASSLVYVQGPETQYF; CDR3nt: TGCGCCAGCAGCTTGGTATATGTGCAGGGACCAGAGACCCAGTACTTC
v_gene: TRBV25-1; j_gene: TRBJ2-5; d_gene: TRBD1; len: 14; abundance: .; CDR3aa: CASSVGQDQETQYF; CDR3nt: TGTGCCAGCAGTGTGGGACAGGACCAAGAGACCCAGTACTTC
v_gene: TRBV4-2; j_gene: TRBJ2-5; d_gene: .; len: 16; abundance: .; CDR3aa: CASSQDALGRQETQYF; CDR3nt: TGTGCCAGCAGCCAAGACGCACTAGGGAGACAAGAGACCCAGTACTTC
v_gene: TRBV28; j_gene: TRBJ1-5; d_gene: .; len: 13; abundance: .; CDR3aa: CASSLSPRQPQHF; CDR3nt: TGTGCCAGCAGTTTATCCCCTCGACAGCCCCAGCATTTT
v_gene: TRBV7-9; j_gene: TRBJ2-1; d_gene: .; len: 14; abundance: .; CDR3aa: CASSLYGEDNEQFF; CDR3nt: TGTGCCAGCAGCTTATACGGAGAAGACAATGAGCAGTTCTTC
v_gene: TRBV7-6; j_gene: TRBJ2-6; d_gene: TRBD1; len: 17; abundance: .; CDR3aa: CAHRCRQGYSGANVLTF; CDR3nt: TGTGCCCATAGATGCAGACAGGGCTACTCTGGGGCCAACGTCCTGACTTTC
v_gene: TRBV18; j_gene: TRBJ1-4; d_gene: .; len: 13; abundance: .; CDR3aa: CASSPNAGEKLFF; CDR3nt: TGTGCCAGCTCACCAAACGCGGGAGAAAAACTGTTTTTT
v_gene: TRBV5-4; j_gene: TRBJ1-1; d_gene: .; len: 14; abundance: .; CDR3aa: CASSLFGGNTEAFF; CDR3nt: TGTGCCAGCAGCTTGTTCGGAGGGAACACTGAAGCTTTCTTT
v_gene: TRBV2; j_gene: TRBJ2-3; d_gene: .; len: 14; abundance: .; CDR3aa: CASSEASITDTQYF; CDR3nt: TGTGCCAGCAGTGAAGCGTCTATTACAGATACGCAGTATTTT
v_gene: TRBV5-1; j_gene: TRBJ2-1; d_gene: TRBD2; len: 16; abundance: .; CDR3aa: CASSLAPSGRVNEQFF; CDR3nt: TGCGCCAGCAGCTTGGCACCTAGCGGGAGAGTCAATGAGCAGTTCTTC
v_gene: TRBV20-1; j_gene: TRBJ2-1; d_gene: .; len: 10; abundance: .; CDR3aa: CSAAMGEQFF; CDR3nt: TGCAGTGCTGCGATGGGGGAGCAGTTCTTC
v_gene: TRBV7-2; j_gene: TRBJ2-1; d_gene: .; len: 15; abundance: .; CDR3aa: CASSLGVPSYNEQFF; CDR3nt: TGTGCCAGCAGCTTAGGGGTACCCTCCTACAATGAGCAGTTCTTC
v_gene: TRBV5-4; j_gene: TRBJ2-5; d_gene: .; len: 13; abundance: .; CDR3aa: CASSYERGETQYF; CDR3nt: TGTGCCAGCAGTTATGAGAGGGGAGAGACCCAGTACTTC
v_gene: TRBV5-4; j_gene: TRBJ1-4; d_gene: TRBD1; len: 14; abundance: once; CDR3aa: CASSDQTGGEKLFF; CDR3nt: TGTGCCAGCAGCGACCAGACAGGGGGTGAAAAACTGTTTTTT
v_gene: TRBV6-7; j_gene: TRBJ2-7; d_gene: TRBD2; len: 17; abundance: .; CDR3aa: CASSYSRLAARRGGQYF; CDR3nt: TGTGCCAGCAGTTACTCAAGACTAGCGGCACGTCGCGGGGGGCAGTACTTC
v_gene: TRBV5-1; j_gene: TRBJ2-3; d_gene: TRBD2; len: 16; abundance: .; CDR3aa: CASRHGLAGAGDTQYF; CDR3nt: TGCGCCAGCAGACATGGACTAGCGGGAGCCGGAGATACGCAGTATTTT
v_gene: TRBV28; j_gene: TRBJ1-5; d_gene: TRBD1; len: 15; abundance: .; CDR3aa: CASSLDRGGNQPQHF; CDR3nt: TGTGCCAGCAGCCTCGACAGGGGAGGCAATCAGCCCCAGCATTTT
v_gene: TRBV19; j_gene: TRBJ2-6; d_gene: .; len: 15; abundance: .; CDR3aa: CASSFTGSGANVLTF; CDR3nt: TGTGCCAGTAGTTTCACAGGGTCTGGGGCCAACGTCCTGACTTTC
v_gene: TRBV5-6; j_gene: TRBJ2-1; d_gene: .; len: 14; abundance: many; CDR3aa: CASSLDWWGGEQFF; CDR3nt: TGTGCCAGCAGCTTGGATTGGTGGGGAGGTGAGCAGTTCTTC
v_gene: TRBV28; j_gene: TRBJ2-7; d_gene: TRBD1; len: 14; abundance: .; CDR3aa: CASSTTGATYEQYF; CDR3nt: TGTGCCAGCAGTACGACAGGGGCTACCTACGAGCAGTACTTC
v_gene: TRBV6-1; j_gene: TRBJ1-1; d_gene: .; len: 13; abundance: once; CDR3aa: CASSAIGVTEAFF; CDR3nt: TGTGCCAGCAGTGCTATAGGGGTCACTGAAGCTTTCTTT
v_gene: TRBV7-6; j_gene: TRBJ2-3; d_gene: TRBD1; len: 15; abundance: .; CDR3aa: CASSLGQGATDTQYF; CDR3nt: TGTGCCAGCAGCTTAGGTCAGGGGGCGACGGATACGCAGTATTTT
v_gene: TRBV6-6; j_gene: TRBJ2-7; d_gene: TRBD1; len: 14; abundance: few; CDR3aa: CASSGTGVRGEQYF; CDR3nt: TGTGCCAGCAGTGGCACAGGGGTCCGGGGCGAGCAGTACTTC
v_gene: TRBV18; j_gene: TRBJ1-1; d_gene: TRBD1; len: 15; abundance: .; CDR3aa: CASSFQGVLNTEAFF; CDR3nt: TGTGCCAGCTCTTTCCAGGGGGTGCTGAACACTGAAGCTTTCTTT
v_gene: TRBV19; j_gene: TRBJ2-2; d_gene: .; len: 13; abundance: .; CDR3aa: CASRRVSTGELFF; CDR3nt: TGTGCCAGTAGAAGGGTCAGCACCGGGGAGCTGTTTTTT
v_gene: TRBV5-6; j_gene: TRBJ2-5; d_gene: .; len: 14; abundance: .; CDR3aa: CASSYGRGWETQYF; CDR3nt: TGTGCCAGCAGTTATGGGCGGGGATGGGAGACCCAGTACTTC
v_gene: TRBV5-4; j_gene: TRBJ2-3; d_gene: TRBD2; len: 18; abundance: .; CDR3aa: CASSPGLAGLSSTDTQYF; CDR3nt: TGTGCCAGCAGCCCCGGACTAGCGGGACTATCGAGCACAGATACGCAGTATTTT
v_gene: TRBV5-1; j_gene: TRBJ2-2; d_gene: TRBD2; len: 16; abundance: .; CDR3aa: CASSLLAGANTGELFF; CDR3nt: TGCGCCAGCAGCCTCTTAGCGGGAGCGAACACCGGGGAGCTGTTTTTT
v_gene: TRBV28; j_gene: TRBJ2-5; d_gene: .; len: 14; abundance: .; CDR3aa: CASSASSPTETQYF; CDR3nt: TGTGCCAGTTCTGCCAGTAGCCCGACGGAGACCCAGTACTTC
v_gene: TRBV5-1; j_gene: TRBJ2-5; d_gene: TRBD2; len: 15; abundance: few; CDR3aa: CASSLAPSGRETQYF; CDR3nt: TGCGCCAGCAGCTTGGCGCCTAGCGGGAGGGAGACCCAGTACTTC
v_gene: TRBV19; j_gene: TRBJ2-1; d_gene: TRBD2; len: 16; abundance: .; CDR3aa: CASSGETSGGYNEQFF; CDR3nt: TGTGCCAGTAGTGGCGAAACTAGCGGGGGCTACAATGAGCAGTTCTTC
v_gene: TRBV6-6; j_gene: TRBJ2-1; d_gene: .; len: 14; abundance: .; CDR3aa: CASKFNGFRNEQFF; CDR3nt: TGTGCCAGCAAGTTTAACGGATTTCGCAATGAGCAGTTCTTC